The sequence of this T cell receptor beta chain was determined in a study of T cell repertoires in cytomegalovirus infection. Study-wide context: It can be stated that public TCR beta signatures indicated CMV infection as well as a matching HLA type. Points from the study as a whole: Using cumulative public TCR beta family frequency, the authors identified those who carried CMV together with the relevant HLA. Across the ex vivo response, the dominant clonotypes were HLA-C-restricted CMV-specific TCR beta clonotypes.

Via MiXCR, TCRdb re-called the reads, giving one row per CDR3 protein. The table lists more than 150,000 distinct CDR3 sequences, roughly 27% of them singletons. CDR1 is MNHEY, CDR2 SVGEGT, per germline. Trimming removed 6 bases from V and 2 bases from J, with 10 bases in between. CDR3 length: 13 residues. This clonotype was counted ten times or more. Its antigen is undetermined. This rearrangement joins TRBV6-2 or TRBV6-3 to TRBJ1-2; D is unclear. The TCR was taken from a human donor in good health (CMV status not recorded). Some clones in this sample may be carry-over from other donors' samples. Source material: PBMCs. The CDR3 sequence is CASREVPNYGYTF. The CDR3 DNA reads as TGTGCCAGCAGGGAAGTTCCGAACTATGGCTACACCTTC.